Following are 10 T cell receptor beta chains from one sample sequenced in a study of shared clonotypes between healthy human individuals. TCRdb's table, derived via immunoSEQ multiplex PCR, lists solely in-frame clones and lacks some. The sample holds about 1.1 million clones, around 82% seen once. Sample: memory CD4+ T cells from PBMCs. Subset of the sample: CD45RA-negative fraction. The receptors were gathered from a man aged 18 to 30 in good health. Some clones in this sample may be carry-over from other donors' samples.

This clone came up a few times. This chain joins TRBV7-3 and TRBJ2-1; TRBD2 aligns across 9 bases. This CDR3 has 15 amino acids. The V gene's germline CDR1 is SGHTA and CDR2 FQGTGA. Trimming at V came to 5 bases and at J to 5 bases, leaving 7 bases not matched to a gene. The CDR3 protein is CASSGGRLADNEQFF. CDR3 in DNA: TGTGCCAGCAGCGGAGGAAGACTAGCGGACAATGAGCAGTTCTTC. Full variable domain (missing parts from reference TRBV7-3 and TRBJ2-1): GAGVSQTPSNKVTEKGKYVELRCDPISGHTALYWYRQSLGQGPEFLIYFQGTGAADDSGLPNDRFFAVRPEGSVSTLKIQRTERGDSAVYLCASSGGRLADNEQFFGPGTRLTVL.

The chain employs TRBV7-3 and TRBJ2-6; D may be TRBD1 or TRBD2 (5 bases each). The ends were cut back, 3 bases at V and 3 bases at J, with 12 bases in the middle. The CDR3 totals 16 residues. The V gene's germline CDR1 is SGHTA and CDR2 FQGTGA. The CDR3 loop reads CASSLPGRDGANVLTF. In DNA, the CDR3 is TGTGCCAGCAGCTTGCCGGGGCGAGATGGGGCCAACGTCCTGACTTTC. Based on the CDR3 plus reference TRBV7-3 and TRBJ2-6, the full variable domain is GAGVSQTPSNKVTEKGKYVELRCDPISGHTALYWYRQSLGQGPEFLIYFQGTGAADDSGLPNDRFFAVRPEGSVSTLKIQRTERGDSAVYLCASSLPGRDGANVLTFGAGSRLTVL.

The CDR3 reads CASSSFQGGYTF. CDR3 nucleotides: TGTGCCAGCAGTTCTTTCCAGGGTGGCTACACCTTC. V is TRBV6-6 and J is TRBJ1-2; a weak D match, TRBD1 (5 bases). Between the trimmed V and J ends, which lost 4 bases and 7 bases, there was a span of 10 bases. Germline CDR1 is MNHNY and CDR2 is SVGAGI (reference sequence). The CDR3 covers 12 residues.

The rearrangement joins TRBV19 to TRBJ2-1; 11 bases line up with TRBD2. CDR1 and CDR2 (germline): LNHDA, SQIVND (reference sequence). V gave up 6 bases and J gave up 9 bases; unmatched junction bases: 13. The CDR3 spans 16 residues. The DNA for the CDR3 is TGTGCCAGTAGCAATAATGGGCTAGCGGGAGGAGGTGAGCAGTTCTTC. It is translated as CASSNNGLAGGGEQFF.

V is TRBV10-3 and J is TRBJ2-5; D remains unclear. CDR1 and CDR2 from the germline V gene are ENHRY and SYGVKD. V was pared by 4 bases and J by 2 bases, with 8 bases between. This CDR3 spans 13 amino acids. The CDR3 here is CAISVRLQETQYF. The CDR3 DNA follows: TGTGCCATCAGTGTACGTTTACAAGAGACCCAGTACTTC.

In its sample, this clone was seen a few times. Being one base from a much bigger clone, this may be a read error. This sample also contains other DNA sequences that code for the same CDR3. This chain connects TRBV2 to TRBJ2-5; D remains ambiguous. Germline assignment: CDR1 SNHLY and CDR2 FYNNEI. V was trimmed by 2 bases and J by 2 bases, leaving 0 bases between them. CDR3 length: 11 residues. CDR3 sequence: CASSEQETQYF. In DNA, the CDR3 is TGTGCCAGCAGTGAACAAGAGACCCAGTACTTC.

The chain employs TRBV21-1 and TRBJ1-2. TRBV21-1 is a recognized pseudogene. This CDR3 region has 13 residues. The CDR3 is CASRGGSNYGYTF. CDR3 DNA: TGTGCCAGCAGGGGGGGTTCCAACTATGGCTACACCTTC.

The CDR3 bases are TGTGCCAGCAGTGAATTGTTGGGACAACCAGGGGAAAAACTGTTTTTT. Translation gives CASSELLGQPGEKLFF. The genes are TRBV2 and TRBJ1-4, with a weak D call TRBD1 (6 bases). With 2 bases removed from V and 8 bases from J, the gap between germline ends came to 18 bases. Germline loops: CDR1 SNHLY, CDR2 FYNNEI. The CDR3 spans 16 residues.

The chain employs TRBV29-1 and TRBJ2-3, with D unclear. Trimming pared 6 bases from V and 4 bases from J, leaving 14 bases between. Germline V gene lookup returns CDR1 SQVTM and CDR2 ANQGSEA. The CDR3 length is 13 residues. The CDR3 nucleotides are TGCAGCGTCAAGCAGGTTTTATCAGATACGCAGTATTTT. Its protein product is CSVKQVLSDTQYF.

As for this clone: Distinct nucleotide sequences in the sample also encode this CDR3. The chain combines TRBV28 with TRBJ2-2; D is uncertain. The length of the CDR3 is 13 residues. CDR1 MDHEN and CDR2 SYDVKM come from the germline V gene. V lost 4 bases to trimming and J lost 3 bases, with 6 bases between them. This chain's CDR3 is CASSWPDTGELFF. Here the CDR3 DNA reads TGTGCCAGCAGTTGGCCAGACACCGGGGAGCTGTTTTTT.